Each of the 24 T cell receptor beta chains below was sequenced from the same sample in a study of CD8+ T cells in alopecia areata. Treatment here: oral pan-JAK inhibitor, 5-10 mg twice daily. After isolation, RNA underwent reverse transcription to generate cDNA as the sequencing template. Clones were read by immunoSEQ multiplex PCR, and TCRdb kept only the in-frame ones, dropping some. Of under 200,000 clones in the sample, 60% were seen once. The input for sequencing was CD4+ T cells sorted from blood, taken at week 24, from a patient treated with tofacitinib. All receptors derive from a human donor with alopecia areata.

CDR3: CSVGGDRRLDTQYF. CDR3 nucleotide sequence: TGCAGCGTTGGAGGGGACAGGAGGTTAGATACGCAGTATTTT. The rearrangement joins TRBV29-1 to TRBJ2-3; 8 bases are a match to TRBD1. This CDR3 is 14 amino acids long. Germline lookup yields CDR1 SQVTM and CDR2 ANQGSEA. Losses at the gene ends were 4 bases for V and 5 bases for J; bases not matched to a gene: 8.

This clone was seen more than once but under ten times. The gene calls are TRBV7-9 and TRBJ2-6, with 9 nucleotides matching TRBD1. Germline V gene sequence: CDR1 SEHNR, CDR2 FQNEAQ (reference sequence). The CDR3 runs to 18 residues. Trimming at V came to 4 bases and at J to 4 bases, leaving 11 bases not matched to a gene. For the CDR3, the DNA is TGTGCCAGCAGCTCTGGGACAGGGCCCGCCGTAGGGGCCAACGTCCTGACTTTC. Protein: CASSSGTGPAVGANVLTF.

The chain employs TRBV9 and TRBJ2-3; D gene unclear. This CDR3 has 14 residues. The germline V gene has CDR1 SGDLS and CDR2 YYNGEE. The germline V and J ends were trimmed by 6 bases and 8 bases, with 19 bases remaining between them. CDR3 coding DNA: TGTGCCAGCAATAGTGGAGATCTGATGGGTACGCAGTATTTT. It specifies CASNSGDLMGTQYF.

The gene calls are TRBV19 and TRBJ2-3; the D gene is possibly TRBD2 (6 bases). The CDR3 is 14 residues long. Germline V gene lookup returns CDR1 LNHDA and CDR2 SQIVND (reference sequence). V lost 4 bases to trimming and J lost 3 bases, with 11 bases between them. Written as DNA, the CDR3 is TGTGCCAGTAGTAATGAGGGGAGGACAGATACGCAGTATTTT. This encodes CASSNEGRTDTQYF.

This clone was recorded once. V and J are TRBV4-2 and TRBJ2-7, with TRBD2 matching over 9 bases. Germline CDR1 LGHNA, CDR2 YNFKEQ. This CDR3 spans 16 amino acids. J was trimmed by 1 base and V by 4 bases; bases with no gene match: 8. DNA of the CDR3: TGTGCCAGCAGCCCGGGAAGCGGGGGGCTTTCCTACGAGCAGTACTTC. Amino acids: CASSPGSGGLSYEQYF.

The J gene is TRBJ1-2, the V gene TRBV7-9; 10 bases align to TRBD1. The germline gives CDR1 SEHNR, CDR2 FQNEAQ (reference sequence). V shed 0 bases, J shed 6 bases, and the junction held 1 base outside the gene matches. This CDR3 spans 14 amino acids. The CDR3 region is CASSLAGQGHGYTF. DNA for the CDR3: TGTGCCAGCAGCTTAGCGGGACAGGGGCATGGCTACACCTTC.

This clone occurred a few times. CDR3 sequence reads: CASSLSDRGGYYEQYF. The CDR3, as DNA: TGTGCCAGCAGCCTATCTGACCGGGGCGGCTACTACGAGCAGTACTTC. The chain is built from TRBV14 and TRBJ2-7; D is possibly TRBD1 or TRBD2 (5 bases each). Trimming pared 4 bases from V and 3 bases from J, leaving 19 bases between. The germline V gene has CDR1 SGHDN and CDR2 FVKESK. The CDR3 sequence is 16 residues long.

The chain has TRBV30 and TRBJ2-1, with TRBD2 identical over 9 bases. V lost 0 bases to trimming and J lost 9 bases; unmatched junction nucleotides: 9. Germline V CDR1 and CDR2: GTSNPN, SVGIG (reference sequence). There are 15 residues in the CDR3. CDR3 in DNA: TGTGCCTGGAGTGTACGCGGGGGGGTTCATCGTGAGCAGTTCTTC. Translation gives CAWSVRGGVHREQFF.

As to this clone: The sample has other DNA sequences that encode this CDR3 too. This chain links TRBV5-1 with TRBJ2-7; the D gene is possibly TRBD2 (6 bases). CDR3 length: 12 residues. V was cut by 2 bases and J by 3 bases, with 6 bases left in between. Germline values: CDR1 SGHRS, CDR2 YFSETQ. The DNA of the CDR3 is TGCGCCAGCAGCTTCGGGGGCTACGAGCAGTACTTC. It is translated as CASSFGGYEQYF.

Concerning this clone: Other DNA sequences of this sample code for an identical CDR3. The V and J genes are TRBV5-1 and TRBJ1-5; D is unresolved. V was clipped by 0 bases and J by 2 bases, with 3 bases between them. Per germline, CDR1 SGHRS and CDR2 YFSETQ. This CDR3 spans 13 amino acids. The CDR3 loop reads CASSLAGNQPQHF. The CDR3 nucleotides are TGCGCCAGCAGCTTGGCGGGCAATCAGCCCCAGCATTTT.

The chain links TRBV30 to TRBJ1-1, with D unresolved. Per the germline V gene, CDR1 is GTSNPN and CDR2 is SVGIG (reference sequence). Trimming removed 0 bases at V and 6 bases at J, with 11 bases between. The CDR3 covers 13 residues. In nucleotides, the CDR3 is TGTGCCTGGAGTGTACGGGGTGGAGCTGAAGCTTTCTTT. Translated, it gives CAWSVRGGAEAFF. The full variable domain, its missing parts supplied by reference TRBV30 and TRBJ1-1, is SQTIHQWPATLVQPVGSPLSLECTVEGTSNPNLYWYRQAAGRGLQLLFYSVGIGQISSEVPQNLSASRPQDRQFILSSKKLLLSDSGFYLCAWSVRGGAEAFFGQGTRLTVV.

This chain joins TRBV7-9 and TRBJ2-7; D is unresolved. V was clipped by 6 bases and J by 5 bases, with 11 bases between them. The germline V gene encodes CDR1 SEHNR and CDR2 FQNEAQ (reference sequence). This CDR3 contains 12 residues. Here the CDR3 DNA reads TGTGCCAGCAGTCAACAGAGCCACGAGCAGTACTTC. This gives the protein CASSQQSHEQYF.

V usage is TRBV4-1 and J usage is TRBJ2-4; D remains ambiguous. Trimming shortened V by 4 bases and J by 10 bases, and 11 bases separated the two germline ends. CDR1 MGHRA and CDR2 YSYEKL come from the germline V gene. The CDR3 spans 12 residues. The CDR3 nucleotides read TGCGCCAGCAGCCTAGTAAATGGGATTCAGTACTTC. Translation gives CASSLVNGIQYF.

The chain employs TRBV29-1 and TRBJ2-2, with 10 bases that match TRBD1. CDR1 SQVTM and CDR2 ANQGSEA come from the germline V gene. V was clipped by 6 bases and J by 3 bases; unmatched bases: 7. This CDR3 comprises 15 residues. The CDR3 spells CSVALDRGHTGELFF. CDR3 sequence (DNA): TGCAGCGTCGCCCTTGACAGGGGGCACACCGGGGAGCTGTTTTTT.

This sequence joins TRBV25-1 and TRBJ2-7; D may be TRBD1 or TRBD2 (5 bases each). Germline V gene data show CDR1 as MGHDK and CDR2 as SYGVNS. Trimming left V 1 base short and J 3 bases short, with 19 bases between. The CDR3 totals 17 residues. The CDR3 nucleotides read TGTGCCAGCAGTGAATCGACCAGCCGGGACCTAATCTACGAGCAGTACTTC. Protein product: CASSESTSRDLIYEQYF.

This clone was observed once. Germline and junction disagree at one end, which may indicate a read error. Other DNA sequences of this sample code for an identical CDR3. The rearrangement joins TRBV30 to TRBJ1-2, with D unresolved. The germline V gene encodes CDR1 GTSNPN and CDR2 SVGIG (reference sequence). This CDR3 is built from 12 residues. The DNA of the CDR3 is TGCGCCTGGACGCTGGGAGGTTCGGGCTACACCTTC. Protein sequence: CAWTLGGSGYTF.

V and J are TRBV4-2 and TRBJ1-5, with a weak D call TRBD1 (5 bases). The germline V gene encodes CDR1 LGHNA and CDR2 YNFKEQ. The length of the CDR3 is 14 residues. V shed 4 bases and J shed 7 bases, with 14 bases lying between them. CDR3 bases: TGTGCCAGCAGCCCCGGGGCAACCCCCCAGCCCCAGCATTTT. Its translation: CASSPGATPQPQHF.

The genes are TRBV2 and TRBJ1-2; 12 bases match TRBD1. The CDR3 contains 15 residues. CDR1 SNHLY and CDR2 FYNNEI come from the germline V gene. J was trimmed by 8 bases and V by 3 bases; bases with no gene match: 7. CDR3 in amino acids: CASSDSGQGARGYTF. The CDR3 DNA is TGTGCCAGCAGTGATTCGGGACAGGGGGCACGAGGCTACACCTTC.

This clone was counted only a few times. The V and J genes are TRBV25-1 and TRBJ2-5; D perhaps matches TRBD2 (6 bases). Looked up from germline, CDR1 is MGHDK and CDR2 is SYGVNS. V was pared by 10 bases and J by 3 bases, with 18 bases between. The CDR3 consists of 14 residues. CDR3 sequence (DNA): TGTGCCATCCGGTTGACCGGGGGAGAAGAGACCCAGTACTTC. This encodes CAIRLTGGEETQYF.

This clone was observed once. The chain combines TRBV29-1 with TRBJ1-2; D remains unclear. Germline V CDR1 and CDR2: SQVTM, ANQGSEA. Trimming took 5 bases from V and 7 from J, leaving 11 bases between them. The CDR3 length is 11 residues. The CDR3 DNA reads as TGCAGCGTTTACGGGGAAGCTGGCTACACCTTC. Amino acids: CSVYGEAGYTF.

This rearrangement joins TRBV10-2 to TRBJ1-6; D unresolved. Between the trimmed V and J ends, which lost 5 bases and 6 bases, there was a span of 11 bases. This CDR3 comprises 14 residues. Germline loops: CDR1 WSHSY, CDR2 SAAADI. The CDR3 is CASSISPGNSPLHF. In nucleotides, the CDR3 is TGCGCCAGCAGTATTTCCCCCGGTAATTCACCCCTCCACTTT.

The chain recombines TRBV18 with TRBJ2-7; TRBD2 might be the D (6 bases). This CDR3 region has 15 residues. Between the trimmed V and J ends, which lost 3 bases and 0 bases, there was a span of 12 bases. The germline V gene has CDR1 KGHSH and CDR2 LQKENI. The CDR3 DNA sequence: TGTGCCAGCTCACCCCTAGCGACTCCCTCCTACGAGCAGTACTTC. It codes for CASSPLATPSYEQYF.

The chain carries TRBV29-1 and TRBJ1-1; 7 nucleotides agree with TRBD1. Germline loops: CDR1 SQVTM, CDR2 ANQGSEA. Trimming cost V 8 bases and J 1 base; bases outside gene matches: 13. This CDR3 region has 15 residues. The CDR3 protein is CSTSTRTGPNTEAFF. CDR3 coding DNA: TGCAGCACCTCTACCCGGACAGGCCCGAACACTGAAGCTTTCTTT.

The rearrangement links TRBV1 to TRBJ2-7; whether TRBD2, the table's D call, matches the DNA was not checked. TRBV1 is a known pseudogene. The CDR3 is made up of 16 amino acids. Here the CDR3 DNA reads TGCACCAGCAGCCAAGGGGTTAGCGGGGGATCCTACGAGCAGTACTTC. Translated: CTSSQGVSGGSYEQYF.